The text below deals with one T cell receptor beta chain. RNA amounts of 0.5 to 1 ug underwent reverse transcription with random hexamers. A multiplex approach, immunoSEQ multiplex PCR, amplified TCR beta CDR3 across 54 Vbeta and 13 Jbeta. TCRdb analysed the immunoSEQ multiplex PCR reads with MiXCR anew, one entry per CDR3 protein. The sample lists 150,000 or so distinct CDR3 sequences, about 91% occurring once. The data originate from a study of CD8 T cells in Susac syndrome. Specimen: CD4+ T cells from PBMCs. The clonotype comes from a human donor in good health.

DNA of the CDR3: TGCGCCAGCAGCTCGGGACGGGAGAACACTGAAGCTTTCTTT. Protein: CASSSGRENTEAFF. The chain employs TRBV5-1 and TRBJ1-1; TRBD1 is a possible D gene (5 bases). The CDR3 covers 14 residues. Germline CDR1 is SGHRS and CDR2 is YFSETQ. V lost 3 bases and J 1 base, leaving 10 bases between the germline ends.